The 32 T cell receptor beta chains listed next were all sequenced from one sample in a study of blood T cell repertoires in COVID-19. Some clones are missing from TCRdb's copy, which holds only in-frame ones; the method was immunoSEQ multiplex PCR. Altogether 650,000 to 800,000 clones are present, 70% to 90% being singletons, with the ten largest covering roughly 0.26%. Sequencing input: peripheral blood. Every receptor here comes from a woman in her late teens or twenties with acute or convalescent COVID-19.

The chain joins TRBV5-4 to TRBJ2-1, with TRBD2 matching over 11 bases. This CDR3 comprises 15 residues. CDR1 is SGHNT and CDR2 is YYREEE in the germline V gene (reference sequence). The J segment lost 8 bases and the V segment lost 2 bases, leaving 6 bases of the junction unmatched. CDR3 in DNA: TGTGCCAGCAGCTTCCTAGCGGGGGGAGTGGATGAGCAGTTCTTC. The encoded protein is CASSFLAGGVDEQFF. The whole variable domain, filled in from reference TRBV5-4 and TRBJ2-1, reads ETGVTQSPTHLIKTRGQQVTLRCSSQSGHNTVSWYQQALGQGPQFIFQYYREEENGRGNFPPRFSGLQFPNYSSELNVNALELDDSALYLCASSFLAGGVDEQFFGPGTRLTVL.

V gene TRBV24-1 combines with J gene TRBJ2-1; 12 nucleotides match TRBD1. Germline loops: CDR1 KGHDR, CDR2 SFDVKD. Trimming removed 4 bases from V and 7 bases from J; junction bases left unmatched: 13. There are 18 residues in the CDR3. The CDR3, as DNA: TGTGCCACCAGTGACCCCACACCCGGGACAGGGGGCATTAATGAGCAGTTCTTC. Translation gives CATSDPTPGTGGINEQFF.

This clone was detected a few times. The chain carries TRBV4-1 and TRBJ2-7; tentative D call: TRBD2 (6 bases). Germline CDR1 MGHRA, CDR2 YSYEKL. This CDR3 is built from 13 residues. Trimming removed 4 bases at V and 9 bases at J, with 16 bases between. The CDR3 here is CASSRESVGGQYF. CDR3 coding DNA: TGCGCCAGCAGCCGAGAATCCGTGGGGGGGCAGTACTTC.

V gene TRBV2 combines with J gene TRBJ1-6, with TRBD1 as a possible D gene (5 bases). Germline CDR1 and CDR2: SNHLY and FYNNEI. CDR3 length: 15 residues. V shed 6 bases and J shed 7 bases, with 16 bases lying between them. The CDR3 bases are TGTGCCAGCAGGCCGGGACTATGGGAGAATTCACCCCTCCACTTT. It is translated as CASRPGLWENSPLHF.

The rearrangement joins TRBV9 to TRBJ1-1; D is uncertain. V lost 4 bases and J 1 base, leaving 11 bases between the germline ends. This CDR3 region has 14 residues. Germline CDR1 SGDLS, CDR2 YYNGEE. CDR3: CASSRERENTEAFF. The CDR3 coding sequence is TGTGCCAGCAGCCGGGAGAGGGAGAACACTGAAGCTTTCTTT. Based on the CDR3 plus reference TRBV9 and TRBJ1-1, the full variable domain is DSGVTQTPKHLITATGQRVTLRCSPRSGDLSVYWYQQSLDQGLQFLIQYYNGEERAKGNILERFSAQQFPDLHSELNLSSLELGDSALYFCASSRERENTEAFFGQGTRLTVV.

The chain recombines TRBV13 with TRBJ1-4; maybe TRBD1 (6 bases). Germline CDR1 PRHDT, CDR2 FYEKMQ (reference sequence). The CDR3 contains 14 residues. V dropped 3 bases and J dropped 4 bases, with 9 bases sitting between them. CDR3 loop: CASSFRGINEKLFF. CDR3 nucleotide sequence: TGTGCCAGCAGCTTCAGGGGTATTAATGAAAAACTGTTTTTT. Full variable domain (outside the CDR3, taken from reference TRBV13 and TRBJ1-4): AAGVIQSPRHLIKEKRETATLKCYPIPRHDTVYWYQQGPGQDPQFLISFYEKMQSDKGSIPDRFSAQQFSDYHSELNMSSLELGDSALYFCASSFRGINEKLFFGSGTQLSVL.

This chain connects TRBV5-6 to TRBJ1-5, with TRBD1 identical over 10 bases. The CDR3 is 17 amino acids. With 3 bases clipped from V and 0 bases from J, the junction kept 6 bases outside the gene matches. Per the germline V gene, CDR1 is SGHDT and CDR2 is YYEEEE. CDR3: CASSSTGGVDSNQPQHF. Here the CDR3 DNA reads TGTGCCAGCAGCTCGACAGGGGGCGTGGATAGCAATCAGCCCCAGCATTTT.

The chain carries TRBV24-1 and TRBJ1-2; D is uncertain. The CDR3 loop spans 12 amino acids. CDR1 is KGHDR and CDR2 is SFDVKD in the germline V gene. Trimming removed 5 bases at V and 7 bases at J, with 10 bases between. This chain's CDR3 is CATSVGSGGYTF. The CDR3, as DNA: TGTGCCACCAGTGTCGGCAGCGGTGGCTACACCTTC.

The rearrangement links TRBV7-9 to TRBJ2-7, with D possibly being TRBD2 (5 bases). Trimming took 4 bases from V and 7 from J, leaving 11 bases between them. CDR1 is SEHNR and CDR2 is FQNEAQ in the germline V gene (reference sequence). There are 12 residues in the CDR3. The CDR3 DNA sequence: TGTGCCAGCAGCTGGGCCACGGGGGAGCAGTACTTC. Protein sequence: CASSWATGEQYF. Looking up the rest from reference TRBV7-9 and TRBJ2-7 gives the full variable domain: DTGVSQNPRHKITKRGQNVTFRCDPISEHNRLYWYRQTLGQGPEFLTYFQNEAQLEKSRLLSDRFSAERPKGSFSTLEIQRTEQGDSAMYLCASSWATGEQYFGPGTRLTVT.

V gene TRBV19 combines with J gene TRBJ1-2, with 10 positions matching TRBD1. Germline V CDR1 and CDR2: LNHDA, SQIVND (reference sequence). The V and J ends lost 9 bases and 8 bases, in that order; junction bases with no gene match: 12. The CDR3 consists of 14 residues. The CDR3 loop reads CASLLDRGRAGYTF. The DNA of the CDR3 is TGTGCCAGCCTTCTCGACAGGGGGCGCGCGGGCTACACCTTC.

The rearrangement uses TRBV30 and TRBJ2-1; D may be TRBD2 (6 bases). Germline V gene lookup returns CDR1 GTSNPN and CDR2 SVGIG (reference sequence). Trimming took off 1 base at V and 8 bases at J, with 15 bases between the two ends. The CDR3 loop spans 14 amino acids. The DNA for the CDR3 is TGTGCCTGGAGTGGAGGAGGGCATCTCTATGAGCAGTTCTTC. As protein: CAWSGGGHLYEQFF.

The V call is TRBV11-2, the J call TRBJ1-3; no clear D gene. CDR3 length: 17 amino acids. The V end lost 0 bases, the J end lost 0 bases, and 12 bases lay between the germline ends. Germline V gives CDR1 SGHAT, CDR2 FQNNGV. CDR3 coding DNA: TGTGCCAGCAGCTTAGATTTAAAGATTAGCTCTGGAAACACCATATATTTT. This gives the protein CASSLDLKISSGNTIYF. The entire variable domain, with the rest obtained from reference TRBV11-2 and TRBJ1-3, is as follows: EAGVAQSPRYKIIEKRQSVAFWCNPISGHATLYWYQQILGQGPKLLIQFQNNGVVDDSQLPKDRFSAERLKGVDSTLKIQPAKLEDSAVYLCASSLDLKISSGNTIYFGEGSWLTVV.

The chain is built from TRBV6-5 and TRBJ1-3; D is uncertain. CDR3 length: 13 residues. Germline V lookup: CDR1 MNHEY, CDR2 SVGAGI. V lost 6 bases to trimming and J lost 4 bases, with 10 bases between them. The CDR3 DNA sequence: TGTGCCAGCAGGTCGCTCGGGGGAAACACCATATATTTT. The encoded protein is CASRSLGGNTIYF.

CDR3 in DNA: TGTGCCAGCAGCTTGGGACAGCGGGCCGGTGGCTACACCTTC. Translating it yields CASSLGQRAGGYTF. The chain links TRBV5-6 to TRBJ1-2; a weak D match, TRBD1 (5 bases). This CDR3 has 14 residues. Trimming took 0 bases from V and 7 from J, leaving 13 bases between them. From germline, CDR1 is SGHDT and CDR2 YYEEEE. Full variable domain (missing parts from reference TRBV5-6 and TRBJ1-2): DAGVTQSPTHLIKTRGQQVTLRCSPKSGHDTVSWYQQALGQGPQFIFQYYEEEERQRGNFPDRFSGHQFPNYSSELNVNALLLGDSALYLCASSLGQRAGGYTFGSGTRLTVV.

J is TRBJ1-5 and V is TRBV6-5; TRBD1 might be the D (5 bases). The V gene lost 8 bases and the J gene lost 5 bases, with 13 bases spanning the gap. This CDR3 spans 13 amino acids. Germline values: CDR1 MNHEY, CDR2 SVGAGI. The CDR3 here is CASGQKGDQPQHF. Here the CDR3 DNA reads TGTGCCAGCGGCCAAAAAGGGGATCAGCCCCAGCATTTT.

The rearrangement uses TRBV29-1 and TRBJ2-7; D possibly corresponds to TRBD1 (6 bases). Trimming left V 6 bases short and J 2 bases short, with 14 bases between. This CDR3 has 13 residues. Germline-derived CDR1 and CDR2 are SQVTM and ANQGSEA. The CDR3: CSVLKQGPYEQYF. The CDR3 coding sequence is TGCAGCGTCCTAAAACAGGGACCCTACGAGCAGTACTTC.

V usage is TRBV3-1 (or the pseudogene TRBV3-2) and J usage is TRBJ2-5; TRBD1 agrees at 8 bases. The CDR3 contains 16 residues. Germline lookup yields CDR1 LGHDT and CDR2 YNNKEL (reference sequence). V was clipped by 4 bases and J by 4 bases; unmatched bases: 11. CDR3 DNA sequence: TGTGCCAGCAGCCCCAGAGGACAGGGTACCCGAGAGACCCAGTACTTC. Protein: CASSPRGQGTRETQYF.

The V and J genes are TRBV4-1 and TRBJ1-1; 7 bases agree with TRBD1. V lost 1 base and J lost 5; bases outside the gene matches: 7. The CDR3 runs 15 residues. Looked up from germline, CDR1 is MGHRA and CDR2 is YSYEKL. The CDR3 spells CASSQGQGVGTEAFF. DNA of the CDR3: TGCGCCAGCAGCCAAGGACAGGGAGTTGGAACTGAAGCTTTCTTT.

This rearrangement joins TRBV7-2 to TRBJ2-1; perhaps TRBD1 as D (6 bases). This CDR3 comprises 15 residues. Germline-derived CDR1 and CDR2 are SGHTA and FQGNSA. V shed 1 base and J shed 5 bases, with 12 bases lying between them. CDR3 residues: CASSLGRWGHNEQFF. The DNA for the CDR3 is TGTGCCAGCAGCTTAGGTCGGTGGGGGCACAATGAGCAGTTCTTC.

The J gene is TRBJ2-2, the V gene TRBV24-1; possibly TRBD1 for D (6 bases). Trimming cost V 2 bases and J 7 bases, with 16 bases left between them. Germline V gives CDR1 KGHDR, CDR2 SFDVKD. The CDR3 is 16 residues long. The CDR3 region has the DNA TGTGCCACCAGTGATTCCGCTAGACAGGACCACGGGGAGCTGTTTTTT. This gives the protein CATSDSARQDHGELFF.

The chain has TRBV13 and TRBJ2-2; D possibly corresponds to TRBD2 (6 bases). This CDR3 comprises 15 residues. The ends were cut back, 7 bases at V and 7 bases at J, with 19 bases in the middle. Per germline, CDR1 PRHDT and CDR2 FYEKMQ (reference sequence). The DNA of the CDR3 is TGTGCCAGCACCCTCTCCCTGGAGGGGTACGGGGAGCTGTTTTTT. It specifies CASTLSLEGYGELFF. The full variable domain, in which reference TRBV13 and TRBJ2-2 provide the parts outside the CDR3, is AAGVIQSPRHLIKEKRETATLKCYPIPRHDTVYWYQQGPGQDPQFLISFYEKMQSDKGSIPDRFSAQQFSDYHSELNMSSLELGDSALYFCASTLSLEGYGELFFGEGSRLTVL.

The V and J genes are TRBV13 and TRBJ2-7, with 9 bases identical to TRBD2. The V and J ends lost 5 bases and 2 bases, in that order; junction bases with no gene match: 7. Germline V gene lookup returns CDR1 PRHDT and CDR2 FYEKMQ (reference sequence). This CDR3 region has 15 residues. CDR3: CASSRGGARTYEQYF. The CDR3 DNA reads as TGTGCCAGCAGCCGCGGGGGGGCCCGCACCTACGAGCAGTACTTC.

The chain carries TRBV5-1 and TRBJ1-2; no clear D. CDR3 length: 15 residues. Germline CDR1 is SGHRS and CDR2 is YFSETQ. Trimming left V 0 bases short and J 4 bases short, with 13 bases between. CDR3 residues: CASSLAGEKSYGYTF. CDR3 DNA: TGCGCCAGCAGCTTGGCCGGGGAGAAAAGCTATGGCTACACCTTC.

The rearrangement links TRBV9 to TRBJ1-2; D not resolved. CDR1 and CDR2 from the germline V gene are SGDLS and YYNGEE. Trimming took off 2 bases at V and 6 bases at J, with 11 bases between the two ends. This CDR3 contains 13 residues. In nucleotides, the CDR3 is TGTGCCAGCAGCGTTTCAGTTGCTGATGGCTACACCTTC. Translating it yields CASSVSVADGYTF.

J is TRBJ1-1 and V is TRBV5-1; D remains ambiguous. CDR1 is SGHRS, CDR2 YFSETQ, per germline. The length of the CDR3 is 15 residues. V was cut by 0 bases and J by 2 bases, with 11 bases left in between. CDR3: CASSLADPGNTEAFF. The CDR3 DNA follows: TGCGCCAGCAGCTTGGCCGATCCGGGTAACACTGAAGCTTTCTTT.

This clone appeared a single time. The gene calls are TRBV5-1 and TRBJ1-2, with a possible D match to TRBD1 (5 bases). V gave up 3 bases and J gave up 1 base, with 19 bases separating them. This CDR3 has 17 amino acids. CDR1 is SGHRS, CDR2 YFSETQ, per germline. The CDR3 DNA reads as TGCGCCAGCAGCTCCGGGGAGGGGCCACCTCATAACTATGGCTACACCTTC. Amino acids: CASSSGEGPPHNYGYTF.

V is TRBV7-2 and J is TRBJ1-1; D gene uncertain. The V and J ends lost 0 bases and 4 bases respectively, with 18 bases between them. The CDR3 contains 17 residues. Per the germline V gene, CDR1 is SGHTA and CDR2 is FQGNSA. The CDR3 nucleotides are TGTGCCAGCAGCTTAGCGCGAGGGTATGGGGTTGGCACTGAAGCTTTCTTT. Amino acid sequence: CASSLARGYGVGTEAFF. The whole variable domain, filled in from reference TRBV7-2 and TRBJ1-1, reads GAGVSQSPSNKVTEKGKDVELRCDPISGHTALYWYRQSLGQGLEFLIYFQGNSAPDKSGLPSDRFSAERTGGSVSTLTIQRTQQEDSAVYLCASSLARGYGVGTEAFFGQGTRLTVV.

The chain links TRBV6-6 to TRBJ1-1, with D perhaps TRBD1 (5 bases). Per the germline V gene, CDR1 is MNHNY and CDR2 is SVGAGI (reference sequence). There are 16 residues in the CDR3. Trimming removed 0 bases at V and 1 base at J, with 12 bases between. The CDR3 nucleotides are TGTGCCAGCAGTTACTCGATGTTTACAGGGAACACTGAAGCTTTCTTT. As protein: CASSYSMFTGNTEAFF.

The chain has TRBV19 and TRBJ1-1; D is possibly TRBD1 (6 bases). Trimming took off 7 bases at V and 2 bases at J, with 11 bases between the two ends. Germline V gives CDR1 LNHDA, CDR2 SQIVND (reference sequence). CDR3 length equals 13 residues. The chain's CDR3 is CASNQGINTEAFF. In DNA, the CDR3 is TGTGCCAGTAATCAGGGGATAAACACTGAAGCTTTCTTT.

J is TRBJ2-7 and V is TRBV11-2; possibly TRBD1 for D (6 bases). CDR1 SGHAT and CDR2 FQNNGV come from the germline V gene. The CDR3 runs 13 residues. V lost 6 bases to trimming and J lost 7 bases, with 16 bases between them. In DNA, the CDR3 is TGTGCCAGCAGACAGGACAGAACCCGAGAGCAGTACTTC. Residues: CASRQDRTREQYF.

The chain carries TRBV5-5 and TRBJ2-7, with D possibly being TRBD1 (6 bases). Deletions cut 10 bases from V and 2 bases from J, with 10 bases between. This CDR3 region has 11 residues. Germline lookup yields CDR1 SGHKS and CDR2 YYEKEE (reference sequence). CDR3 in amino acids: CASRGTYEQYF. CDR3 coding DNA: TGTGCCTCCAGGGGTACCTACGAGCAGTACTTC.

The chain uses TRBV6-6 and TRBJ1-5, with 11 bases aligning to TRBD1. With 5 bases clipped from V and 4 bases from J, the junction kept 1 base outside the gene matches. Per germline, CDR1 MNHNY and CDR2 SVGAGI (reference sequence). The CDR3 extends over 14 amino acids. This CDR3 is CASSGTGGNQPQHF. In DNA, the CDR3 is TGTGCCAGCAGTGGGACAGGGGGTAATCAGCCCCAGCATTTT.